The sequence of this T cell receptor (beta chain) was determined in a study of T cell changes during pregnancy in multiple sclerosis. Assay used: immunoSEQ multiplex PCR; TCRdb lists only in-frame clones, some missing. The sample yields about 47,000 clones, 80% to 95% seen once. Trimming took off 3 bases at V and 4 bases at J, with 13 bases between the two ends. This CDR3 spans 15 amino acids. Germline loops: CDR1 LNHDA, CDR2 SQIVND (reference sequence). The chain combines TRBV19 with TRBJ2-1; TRBD1 might be the D (6 bases). Sequenced material: peripheral blood, taken in the third trimester of pregnancy. This TCR was recovered from a female donor with multiple sclerosis, enrolled in a pregnancy study. CDR3 DNA sequence: TGTGCCAGTAGTATCCGGAGACAGGATTACAATGAGCAGTTCTTC. It translates to CASSIRRQDYNEQFF.